The rows below give T cell receptor beta chains drawn from one sample of a study of T cell repertoires in cytomegalovirus infection. TCRdb reanalysed the reads using MiXCR and keeps one entry per CDR3 protein. Among roughly 310,000 distinct CDR3 sequences listed, roughly 16% were seen once. The sequenced material came from PBMCs. The receptor set was obtained from a human donor in good health (CMV status not recorded). Some clones in this sample may be carry-over from other donors' samples. CDR3s include the opening cysteine and the closing phenylalanine or tryptophan. A D gene is named only where the DNA matches it firmly. Not every row has a clone size; where given, it reads once, few, many or a size class.

D gene: -
CDR3 length: 12
clone size: few
V gene: TRBV7-2
J gene: TRBJ2-3
CDR3 DNA: TGTGCCAGCAGGGCGGGGCCATATACGCAGTATTTT
CDR3 protein: CASRAGPYTQYF

D gene: -
CDR3 length: 15
clone size: many
V gene: TRBV11-2
J gene: TRBJ2-7
CDR3 DNA: TGTGCCAGCAGCTTCCTCGGGGAAGTAGGCTACGAGCAGTACTTC
CDR3 protein: CASSFLGEVGYEQYF

D gene: -
CDR3 length: 11
clone size: many
V gene: TRBV3-1
J gene: TRBJ2-1
CDR3 DNA: TGTGCCAGCAGCCAAGGCAATGAGCAGTTCTTC
CDR3 protein: CASSQGNEQFF

D gene: -
CDR3 length: 13
clone size: -
V gene: TRBV6-1
J gene: TRBJ1-1
CDR3 DNA: TGTGCCACTGACCAGGGGATGAACACTGAAGCTTTCTTT
CDR3 protein: CATDQGMNTEAFF

D gene: -
CDR3 length: 11
clone size: -
V gene: TRBV6-1
J gene: TRBJ2-3
CDR3 DNA: TGTGCCAGCTGGTTCGGAGATACGCAGTATTTT
CDR3 protein: CASWFGDTQYF

D gene: -
CDR3 length: 13
clone size: -
V gene: TRBV5-4
J gene: TRBJ1-1
CDR3 DNA: TGTGCCAGCAGGGATTGGATGAACACTGAAGCTTTCTTT
CDR3 protein: CASRDWMNTEAFF

D gene: TRBD2
CDR3 length: 15
clone size: many
V gene: TRBV27
J gene: TRBJ2-5
CDR3 DNA: TGTGCCAGCAGTTTCGGGGGGGGCCGTCCAGAGACCCAGTACTTC
CDR3 protein: CASSFGGGRPETQYF

D gene: TRBD1
CDR3 length: 13
clone size: few
V gene: TRBV6-2/TRBV6-3
J gene: TRBJ2-5
CDR3 DNA: TGTGCCAGCAGACGACAGGGATCAGAGACCCAGTACTTC
CDR3 protein: CASRRQGSETQYF

D gene: -
CDR3 length: 15
clone size: -
V gene: TRBV6-6
J gene: TRBJ2-7
CDR3 DNA: TGTGCCAGCAGTTACGAGGTGGCTTTGGGTTACGAGCAGTACTTC
CDR3 protein: CASSYEVALGYEQYF

D gene: -
CDR3 length: 17
clone size: -
V gene: TRBV18
J gene: TRBJ2-3
CDR3 DNA: TGTGCCAGCTCACCGGCGGCCTTGGGATTGGGCACAGATACGCAGTATTTT
CDR3 protein: CASSPAALGLGTDTQYF

D gene: TRBD2
CDR3 length: 16
clone size: -
V gene: TRBV6-2/TRBV6-3
J gene: TRBJ2-2
CDR3 DNA: TGTGCCAGCAGCCGAGCCGGGACTAGCTCTGCCGGGGAGCTGTTTTTT
CDR3 protein: CASSRAGTSSAGELFF

D gene: TRBD2
CDR3 length: 18
clone size: -
V gene: TRBV4-3
J gene: TRBJ2-1
CDR3 DNA: TGCGCCAGCAGCCAAGATCTTGAAGTGACTAGCTATGAAAATGAGCAGTTCTTC
CDR3 protein: CASSQDLEVTSYENEQFF

D gene: -
CDR3 length: 15
clone size: few
V gene: TRBV2
J gene: TRBJ2-2
CDR3 DNA: TGTGCCAGCAACGTTGGGCCAGCGAACACCGGGGAGCTGTTTTTT
CDR3 protein: CASNVGPANTGELFF

D gene: -
CDR3 length: 15
clone size: few
V gene: TRBV6-5
J gene: TRBJ1-4
CDR3 DNA: TGTGCCAGCAGTTACTCGCGAGGGGCGGGGGAAAAACTGTTTTTT
CDR3 protein: CASSYSRGAGEKLFF

D gene: -
CDR3 length: 13
clone size: many
V gene: TRBV7-2
J gene: TRBJ2-5
CDR3 DNA: TGTGCCAGCAGCTTAGGTCTTTGGGAGACCCAGTACTTC
CDR3 protein: CASSLGLWETQYF

D gene: -
CDR3 length: 14
clone size: few
V gene: TRBV19
J gene: TRBJ1-5
CDR3 DNA: TGTGCCAGTAGTCGGGAAGATAGCAATCAGCCCCAGCATTTT
CDR3 protein: CASSREDSNQPQHF

D gene: TRBD2
CDR3 length: 13
clone size: -
V gene: TRBV29-1
J gene: TRBJ2-7
CDR3 DNA: TGCAGCGCTGCTAGCGGGGGGGTGGACGAGCAGTACTTC
CDR3 protein: CSAASGGVDEQYF

D gene: -
CDR3 length: 14
clone size: -
V gene: TRBV6-6
J gene: TRBJ1-1
CDR3 DNA: TGTGCCAGCAGTACCCGGGGGGGGGTGACTGAAGCTTTCTTT
CDR3 protein: CASSTRGGVTEAFF

D gene: TRBD1
CDR3 length: 16
clone size: few
V gene: TRBV12-3/TRBV12-4
J gene: TRBJ1-5
CDR3 DNA: TGTGCCAGCAGTCTAGGACAGGCCTCCCTATATCAGCCCCAGCATTTT
CDR3 protein: CASSLGQASLYQPQHF

D gene: TRBD1
CDR3 length: 13
clone size: few
V gene: TRBV20-1
J gene: TRBJ2-7
CDR3 DNA: TGCAGTGCTCTTCGACAGGGCGAAAACGAGCAGTACTTC
CDR3 protein: CSALRQGENEQYF

D gene: TRBD1
CDR3 length: 14
clone size: many
V gene: TRBV7-8
J gene: TRBJ1-4
CDR3 DNA: TGTGCCAGCAGGTCGGGACAGCATAATGAAAAACTGTTTTTT
CDR3 protein: CASRSGQHNEKLFF

D gene: TRBD1
CDR3 length: 14
clone size: few
V gene: TRBV2
J gene: TRBJ2-2
CDR3 DNA: TGTGCCAGTGTCGACAGGGGGAACACCGGGGAGCTGTTTTTT
CDR3 protein: CASVDRGNTGELFF

D gene: -
CDR3 length: 18
clone size: -
V gene: TRBV6-8
J gene: TRBJ1-1
CDR3 DNA: TGTGCCAGCAGTTACTCGATAGGGCGAACTCCGAACAGGTTTGAAGCTTTCTTT
CDR3 protein: CASSYSIGRTPNRFEAFF

D gene: -
CDR3 length: 14
clone size: -
V gene: TRBV19
J gene: TRBJ1-1
CDR3 DNA: TGTGCCAGTAGTATGGGACCATGGGGCACTGAAGCTTTCTTT
CDR3 protein: CASSMGPWGTEAFF

D gene: TRBD2
CDR3 length: 14
clone size: -
V gene: TRBV12-3/TRBV12-4
J gene: TRBJ2-1
CDR3 DNA: TGTGCCAGCAGCGTTCTAGCGGGCGACAATGAGCAGTTCTTC
CDR3 protein: CASSVLAGDNEQFF

D gene: -
CDR3 length: 13
clone size: -
V gene: TRBV4-1
J gene: TRBJ2-5
CDR3 DNA: TGCGCCAGCAGCCAACGCCTAGGCGAGACCCAGTACTTC
CDR3 protein: CASSQRLGETQYF

D gene: TRBD1
CDR3 length: 15
clone size: few
V gene: TRBV7-6
J gene: TRBJ2-2
CDR3 DNA: TGTGCCAGCAGCGAAGGACAGGGGGCTACCGGGGAGCTGTTTTTT
CDR3 protein: CASSEGQGATGELFF

D gene: -
CDR3 length: 13
clone size: -
V gene: TRBV28
J gene: TRBJ1-5
CDR3 DNA: TGTGCCAGCACCTGGGGCGCGAATCAGCCCCAGCATTTT
CDR3 protein: CASTWGANQPQHF

D gene: TRBD1
CDR3 length: 13
clone size: many
V gene: TRBV7-2
J gene: TRBJ1-1
CDR3 DNA: TGTGCCAGCAGCTGGAGGGGGCGTGATGAAGCTTTCTTT
CDR3 protein: CASSWRGRDEAFF

D gene: -
CDR3 length: 14
clone size: few
V gene: TRBV18
J gene: TRBJ2-7
CDR3 DNA: TGTGCCAGCTCAGAAATGACGGACTCGCACGAGCAGTACTTC
CDR3 protein: CASSEMTDSHEQYF

D gene: -
CDR3 length: 15
clone size: -
V gene: TRBV4-1
J gene: TRBJ2-7
CDR3 DNA: TGCGCCAGCAGCCAAGATCAGGGAATCTCCTACGAGCAGTACTTC
CDR3 protein: CASSQDQGISYEQYF

D gene: -
CDR3 length: 14
clone size: many
V gene: TRBV12-3/TRBV12-4
J gene: TRBJ1-1
CDR3 DNA: TGTGCCAGCAGCCGCCGCACAATGAACACTGAAGCTTTCTTT
CDR3 protein: CASSRRTMNTEAFF

D gene: -
CDR3 length: 13
clone size: few
V gene: TRBV6-1
J gene: TRBJ2-7
CDR3 DNA: TGTGCCAGTCGGGACGGACTATCCTACGAGCAGTACTTC
CDR3 protein: CASRDGLSYEQYF

D gene: TRBD2
CDR3 length: 13
clone size: -
V gene: TRBV20-1
J gene: TRBJ2-2
CDR3 DNA: TGCAGTGCCCCCAGCGGGGACACCGGGGAGCTGTTTTTT
CDR3 protein: CSAPSGDTGELFF

D gene: -
CDR3 length: 15
clone size: many
V gene: TRBV2
J gene: TRBJ1-6
CDR3 DNA: TGTGCCAGCAGTGAAGAGGCGGTGCCTAATTCACCCCTCCACTTT
CDR3 protein: CASSEEAVPNSPLHF

D gene: TRBD1
CDR3 length: 14
clone size: few
V gene: TRBV27
J gene: TRBJ2-7
CDR3 DNA: TGTGCCAGCCGTTCCTTAGACAGGGGCCTACGATACCACTTC
CDR3 protein: CASRSLDRGLRYHF

D gene: TRBD1
CDR3 length: 16
clone size: few
V gene: TRBV28
J gene: TRBJ1-3
CDR3 DNA: TGTGCCAGCAGTTTAGCCGACAGGGATTGGGGAAACACCATATATTTT
CDR3 protein: CASSLADRDWGNTIYF

D gene: -
CDR3 length: 15
clone size: -
V gene: TRBV7-3
J gene: TRBJ1-1
CDR3 DNA: TGTACCAGCAGCTTAGTCCCGGGAGCGAACACTGAAGCTTTCTTT
CDR3 protein: CTSSLVPGANTEAFF

D gene: -
CDR3 length: 17
clone size: -
V gene: TRBV6-1
J gene: TRBJ1-1
CDR3 DNA: TGTGCCAGCAGTGAAATGGGAGGGCGGGACCCTCGGGGCAAAGCTTTCTTT
CDR3 protein: CASSEMGGRDPRGKAFF

D gene: -
CDR3 length: 14
clone size: -
V gene: TRBV7-2
J gene: TRBJ1-5
CDR3 DNA: TGTGCCAGCAGCCCGGAGTATAGCAATCAGCCCCAGCATTTT
CDR3 protein: CASSPEYSNQPQHF

D gene: -
CDR3 length: 13
clone size: few
V gene: TRBV6-1
J gene: TRBJ2-7
CDR3 DNA: TGTGCCAGCAGCCGGGACATCCTCTACGAGCAGTACTTC
CDR3 protein: CASSRDILYEQYF

D gene: -
CDR3 length: 16
clone size: -
V gene: TRBV7-3
J gene: TRBJ2-5
CDR3 DNA: TGTGCCAGCAGTGCCGACACGTACGGGTCGCTAAGGCTCCAGTACTTC
CDR3 protein: CASSADTYGSLRLQYF

D gene: -
CDR3 length: 13
clone size: few
V gene: TRBV19
J gene: TRBJ2-7
CDR3 DNA: TGTGCCAGTAGTATGGGGATTACTTCCGAGCAGTACTTC
CDR3 protein: CASSMGITSEQYF

D gene: -
CDR3 length: 16
clone size: many
V gene: TRBV7-2
J gene: TRBJ1-5
CDR3 DNA: TGTGCCAGCAGCCTAGGTCAGGAGGGTACCAATCAGCCCCAGCATTTT
CDR3 protein: CASSLGQEGTNQPQHF

D gene: -
CDR3 length: 10
clone size: many
V gene: TRBV12-3/TRBV12-4
J gene: TRBJ1-3
CDR3 DNA: TGTGCCAGCTGGGGAAACACCATATATTTT
CDR3 protein: CASWGNTIYF

D gene: TRBD1
CDR3 length: 17
clone size: many
V gene: TRBV6-1
J gene: TRBJ2-1
CDR3 DNA: TGTGCCAGCAGCCGAAGAGAGACAGGGATATCCTACAATGAGCAGTTCTTC
CDR3 protein: CASSRRETGISYNEQFF

D gene: -
CDR3 length: 13
clone size: -
V gene: TRBV7-9
J gene: TRBJ2-2
CDR3 DNA: TGTGCCAGCAGCTTAGTCCCGACCGGGGAGCTGTTTTTT
CDR3 protein: CASSLVPTGELFF

D gene: TRBD1
CDR3 length: 15
clone size: -
V gene: TRBV25-1
J gene: TRBJ1-1
CDR3 DNA: TGTGCCAGCAGAGTACAGGGGTCCTCGAACACTGAAGCTTTCTTT
CDR3 protein: CASRVQGSSNTEAFF

D gene: -
CDR3 length: 16
clone size: few
V gene: TRBV7-9
J gene: TRBJ2-2
CDR3 DNA: TGTGCCAGCAGCTTAAGTTTACGGGCTGAAGCCGGGGAGCTGTTTTTT
CDR3 protein: CASSLSLRAEAGELFF